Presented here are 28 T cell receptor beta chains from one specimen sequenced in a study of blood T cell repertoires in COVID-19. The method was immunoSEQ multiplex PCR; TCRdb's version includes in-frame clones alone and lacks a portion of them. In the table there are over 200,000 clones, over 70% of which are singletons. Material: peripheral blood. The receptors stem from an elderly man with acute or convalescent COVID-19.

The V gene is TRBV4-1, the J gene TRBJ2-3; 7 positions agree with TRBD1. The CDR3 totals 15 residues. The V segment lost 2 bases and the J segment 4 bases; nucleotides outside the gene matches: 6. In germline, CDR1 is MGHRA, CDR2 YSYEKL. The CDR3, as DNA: TGCGCCAGCAGCCAAAGACAGGGTTCGGCAGATACGCAGTATTTT. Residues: CASSQRQGSADTQYF.

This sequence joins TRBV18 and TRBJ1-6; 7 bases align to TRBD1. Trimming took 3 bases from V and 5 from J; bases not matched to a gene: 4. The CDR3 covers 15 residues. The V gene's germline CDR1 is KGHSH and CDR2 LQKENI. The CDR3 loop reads CASSPDRVHNSPLHF. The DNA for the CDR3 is TGTGCCAGCTCACCTGACAGGGTCCATAATTCACCCCTCCACTTT.

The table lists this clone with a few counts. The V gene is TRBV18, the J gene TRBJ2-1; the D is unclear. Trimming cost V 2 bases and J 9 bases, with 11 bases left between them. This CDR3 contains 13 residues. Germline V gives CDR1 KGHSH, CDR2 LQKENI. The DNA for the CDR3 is TGTGCCAGCTCACCAACCTTGAAACTTGAGCAGTTCTTC. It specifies CASSPTLKLEQFF.

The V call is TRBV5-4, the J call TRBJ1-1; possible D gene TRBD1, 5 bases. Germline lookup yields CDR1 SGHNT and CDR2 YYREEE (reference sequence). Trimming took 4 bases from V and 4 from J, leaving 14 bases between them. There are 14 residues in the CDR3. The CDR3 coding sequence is TGTGCCAGCAGCCCCCGGGGGGGTTTCACTGAAGCTTTCTTT. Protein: CASSPRGGFTEAFF.

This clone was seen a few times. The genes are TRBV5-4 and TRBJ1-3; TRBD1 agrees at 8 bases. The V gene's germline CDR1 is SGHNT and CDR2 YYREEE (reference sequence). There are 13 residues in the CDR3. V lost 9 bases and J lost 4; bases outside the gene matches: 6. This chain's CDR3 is CATRTGSGNTIYF. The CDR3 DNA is TGTGCCACCCGGACAGGGTCCGGAAACACCATATATTTT.

The CDR3 DNA reads TGTGCCAGCAGTGTCACTAGCGGGGGGCCGTACGAGCAGTACTTC. This gives the protein CASSVTSGGPYEQYF. The chain is built from TRBV2 and TRBJ2-7; the match to TRBD2 covers 12 bases. The trim removed 4 bases at V and 4 bases at J, leaving 5 bases unmatched. This CDR3 comprises 15 residues. Per germline, CDR1 SNHLY and CDR2 FYNNEI.

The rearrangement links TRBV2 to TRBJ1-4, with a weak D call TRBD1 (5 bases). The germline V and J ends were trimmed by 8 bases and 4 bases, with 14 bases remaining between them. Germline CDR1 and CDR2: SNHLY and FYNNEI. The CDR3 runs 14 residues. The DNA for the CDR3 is TGTGCCAGCCGGGGGAGGGCGGTTAATGAAAAACTGTTTTTT. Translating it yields CASRGRAVNEKLFF. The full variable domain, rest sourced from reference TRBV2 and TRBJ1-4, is EPEVTQTPSHQVTQMGQEVILRCVPISNHLYFYWYRQILGQKVEFLVSFYNNEISEKSEIFDDQFSVERPDGSNFTLKIRSTKLEDSAMYFCASRGRAVNEKLFFGSGTQLSVL.

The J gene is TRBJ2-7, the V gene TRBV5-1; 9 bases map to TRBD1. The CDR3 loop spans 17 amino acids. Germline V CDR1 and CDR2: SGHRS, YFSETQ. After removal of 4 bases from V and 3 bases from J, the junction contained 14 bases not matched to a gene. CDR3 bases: TGCGCCAGCAGCCTAAATACCGGGACAGGGTCTATCTACGAGCAGTACTTC. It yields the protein CASSLNTGTGSIYEQYF.

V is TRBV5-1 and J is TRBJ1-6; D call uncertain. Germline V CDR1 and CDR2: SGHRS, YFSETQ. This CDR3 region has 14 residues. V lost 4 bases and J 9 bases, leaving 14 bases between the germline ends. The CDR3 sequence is CASSLETGSSPLHF. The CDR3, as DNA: TGCGCCAGCAGCCTCGAGACGGGGAGTTCACCCCTCCACTTT.

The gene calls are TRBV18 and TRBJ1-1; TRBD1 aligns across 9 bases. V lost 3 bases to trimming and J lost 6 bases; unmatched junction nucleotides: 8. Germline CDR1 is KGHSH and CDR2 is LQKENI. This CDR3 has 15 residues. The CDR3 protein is CASSPDLRQGAEAFF. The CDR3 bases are TGTGCCAGCTCACCTGACTTAAGACAGGGGGCTGAAGCTTTCTTT.

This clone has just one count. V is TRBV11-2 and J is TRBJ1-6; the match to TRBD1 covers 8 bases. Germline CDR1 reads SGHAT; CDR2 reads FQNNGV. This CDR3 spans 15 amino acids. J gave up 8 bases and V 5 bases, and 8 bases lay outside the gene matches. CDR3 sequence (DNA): TGTGCCAGCAGCCACTTCGGACAGGGAGATTCACCCCTCCACTTT. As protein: CASSHFGQGDSPLHF.

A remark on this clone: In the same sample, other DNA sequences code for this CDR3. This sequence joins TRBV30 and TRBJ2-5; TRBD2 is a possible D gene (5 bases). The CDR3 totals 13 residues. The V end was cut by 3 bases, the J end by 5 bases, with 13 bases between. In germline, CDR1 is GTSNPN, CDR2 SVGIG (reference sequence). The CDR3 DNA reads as TGTGCCTGGAGCGGAGGACTTCGGGAGACCCAGTACTTC. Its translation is CAWSGGLRETQYF.

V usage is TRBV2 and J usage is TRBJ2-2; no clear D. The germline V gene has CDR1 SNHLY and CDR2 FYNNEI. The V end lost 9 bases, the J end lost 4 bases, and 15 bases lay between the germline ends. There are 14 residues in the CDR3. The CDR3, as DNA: TGTGCCAGTCGCATGAGCTACGGCACCGGGGAGCTGTTTTTT. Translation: CASRMSYGTGELFF.

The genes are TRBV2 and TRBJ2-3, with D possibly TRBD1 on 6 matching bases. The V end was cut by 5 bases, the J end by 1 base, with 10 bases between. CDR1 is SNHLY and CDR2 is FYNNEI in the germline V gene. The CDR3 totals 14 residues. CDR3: CASSSRTGTDTQYF. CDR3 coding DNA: TGTGCCAGCAGTTCTCGGACAGGCACAGATACGCAGTATTTT.

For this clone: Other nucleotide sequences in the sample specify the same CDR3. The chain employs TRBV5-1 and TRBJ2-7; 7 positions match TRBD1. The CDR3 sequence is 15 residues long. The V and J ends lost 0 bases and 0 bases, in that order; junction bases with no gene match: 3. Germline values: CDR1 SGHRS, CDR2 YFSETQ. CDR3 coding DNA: TGCGCCAGCAGCTTGGGGGCAGGGGGCTCCTACGAGCAGTACTTC. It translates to CASSLGAGGSYEQYF.

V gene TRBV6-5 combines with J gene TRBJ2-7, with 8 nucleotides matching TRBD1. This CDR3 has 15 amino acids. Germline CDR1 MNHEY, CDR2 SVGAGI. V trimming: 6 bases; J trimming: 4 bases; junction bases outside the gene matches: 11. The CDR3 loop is CASSDGTGAPYEQYF. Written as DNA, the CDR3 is TGTGCCAGCAGCGATGGGACAGGCGCCCCTTACGAGCAGTACTTC.

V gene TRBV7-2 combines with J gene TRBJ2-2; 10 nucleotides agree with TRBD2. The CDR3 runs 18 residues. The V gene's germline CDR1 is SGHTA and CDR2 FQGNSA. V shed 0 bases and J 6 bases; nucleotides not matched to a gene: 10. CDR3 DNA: TGTGCCAGCAGCTTAGCAAGCGGGGGGGCCCGTTTAGCCGGGGAGCTGTTTTTT. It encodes CASSLASGGARLAGELFF.

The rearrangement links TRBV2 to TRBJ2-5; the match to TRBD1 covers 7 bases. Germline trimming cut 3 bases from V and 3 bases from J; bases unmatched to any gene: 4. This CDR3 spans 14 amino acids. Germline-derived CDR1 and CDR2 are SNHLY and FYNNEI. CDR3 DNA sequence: TGTGCCAGCAGTGACCCGGGACAGAAAGAGACCCAGTACTTC. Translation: CASSDPGQKETQYF.

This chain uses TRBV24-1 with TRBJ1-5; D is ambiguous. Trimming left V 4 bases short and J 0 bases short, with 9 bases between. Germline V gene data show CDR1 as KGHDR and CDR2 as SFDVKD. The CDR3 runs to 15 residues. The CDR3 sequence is CATSEAGNSNQPQHF. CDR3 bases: TGTGCCACCAGTGAGGCAGGAAATAGCAATCAGCCCCAGCATTTT.

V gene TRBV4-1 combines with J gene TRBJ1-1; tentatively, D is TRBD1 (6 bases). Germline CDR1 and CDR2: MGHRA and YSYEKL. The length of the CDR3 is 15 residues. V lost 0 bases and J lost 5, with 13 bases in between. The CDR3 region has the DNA TGCGCCAGCAGCCAAGACAACGACAGGAATACTGAAGCTTTCTTT. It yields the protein CASSQDNDRNTEAFF.

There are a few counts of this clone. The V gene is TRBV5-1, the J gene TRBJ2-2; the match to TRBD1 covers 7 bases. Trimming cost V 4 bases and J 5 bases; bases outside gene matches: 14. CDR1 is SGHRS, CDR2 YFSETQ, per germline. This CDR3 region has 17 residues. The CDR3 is CASSPGVQDRLTGELFF. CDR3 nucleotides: TGCGCCAGCAGCCCCGGCGTCCAGGACAGGCTAACCGGGGAGCTGTTTTTT.

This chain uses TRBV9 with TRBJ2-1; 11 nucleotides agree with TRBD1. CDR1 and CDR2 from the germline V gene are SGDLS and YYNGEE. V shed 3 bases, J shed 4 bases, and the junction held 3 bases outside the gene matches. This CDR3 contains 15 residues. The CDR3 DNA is TGTGCCAGCAGCGGGGGACAGGGGGGATACAATGAGCAGTTCTTC. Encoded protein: CASSGGQGGYNEQFF.

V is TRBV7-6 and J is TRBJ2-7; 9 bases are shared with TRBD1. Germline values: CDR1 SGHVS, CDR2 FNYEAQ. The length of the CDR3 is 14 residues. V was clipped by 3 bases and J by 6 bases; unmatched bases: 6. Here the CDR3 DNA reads TGTGCCAGCAGCTTTCCGGGACAGGGTGGCGAGCAGTACTTC. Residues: CASSFPGQGGEQYF. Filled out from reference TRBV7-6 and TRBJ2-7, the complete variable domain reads GAGVSQSPRYKVTKRGQDVALRCDPISGHVSLYWYRQALGQGPEFLTYFNYEAQQDKSGLPNDRFSAERPEGSISTLTIQRTEQRDSAMYRCASSFPGQGGEQYFGPGTRLTVT.

Written as DNA, the CDR3 is TGCAGTGCTAGTCGGTGGACAGGGAGCAATCAGCCCCAGCATTTT. Its translation is CSASRWTGSNQPQHF. V usage is TRBV20-1 and J usage is TRBJ1-5, with 8 positions matching TRBD1. With 3 bases clipped from V and 1 base from J, the junction kept 5 bases outside the gene matches. CDR3 length: 15 residues. CDR1 is DFQATT, CDR2 SNEGSKA, per germline (reference sequence).

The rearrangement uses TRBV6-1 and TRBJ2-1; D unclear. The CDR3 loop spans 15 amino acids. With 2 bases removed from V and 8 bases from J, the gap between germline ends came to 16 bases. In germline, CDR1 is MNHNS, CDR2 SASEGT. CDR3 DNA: TGTGCCAGCAGTGAACCCCGCTGGAGTATCTATGAGCAGTTCTTC. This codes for CASSEPRWSIYEQFF.

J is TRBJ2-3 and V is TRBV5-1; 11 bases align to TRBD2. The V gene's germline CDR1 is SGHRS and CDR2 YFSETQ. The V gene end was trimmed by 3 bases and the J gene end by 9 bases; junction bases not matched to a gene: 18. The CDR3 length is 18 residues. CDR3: CASSSVPIVAGGQDTQYF. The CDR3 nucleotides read TGCGCCAGCAGCTCCGTACCGATTGTAGCGGGAGGGCAGGACACGCAGTATTTT.

The CDR3 spells CASSPRDRRNGEAFF. In nucleotides, the CDR3 is TGTGCCAGCAGCCCTAGGGACAGGCGGAACGGAGAAGCTTTCTTT. The genes are TRBV7-9 and TRBJ1-1, with 8 bases identical to TRBD1. V dropped 5 bases and J dropped 8; count of bases not matched to a gene: 13. The germline gives CDR1 SEHNR, CDR2 FQNEAQ (reference sequence). This CDR3 is 15 amino acids long. The entire variable domain, with the rest obtained from reference TRBV7-9 and TRBJ1-1, is as follows: DTGVSQNPRHKITKRGQNVTFRCDPISEHNRLYWYRQTLGQGPEFLTYFQNEAQLEKSRLLSDRFSAERPKGSFSTLEIQRTEQGDSAMYLCASSPRDRRNGEAFFGQGTRLTVV.

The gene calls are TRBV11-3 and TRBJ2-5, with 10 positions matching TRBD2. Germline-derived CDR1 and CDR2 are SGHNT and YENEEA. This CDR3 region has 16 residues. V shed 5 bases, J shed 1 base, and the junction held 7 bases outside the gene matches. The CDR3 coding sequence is TGTGCCAGCAGCCCCGGGCAGCGGGGGGGCCAAGAGACCCAGTACTTC. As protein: CASSPGQRGGQETQYF.